This T cell receptor (beta chain) derives from a study of blood T cell repertoires in COVID-19 (dated by TCRdb to about 2020). As for the study more broadly: Samples covering the acute and convalescent phases of COVID-19 were provided by collaborators in the United States, Italy and Spain. Where available, HLA class I and class II types were obtained from metadata supplied by the sample provider rather than from assay-based typing. The samples were drawn from two sources: the first 160 participants of the ongoing ImmuneRACE study, and about 1,300 subjects contributed by 6 global collaborators. The sample metadata nearly always contained a de-identified subject ID, COVID-19 status, age in years and sex. The repertoires were released in a freely available public database meant as a resource for research on the immune response to SARS-CoV-2. The material from the prospective study consisted of cDNA or gDNA derived from T cells, B-cell-depleted T cells, or PBMCs. The dataset comprised deeply sampled blood TCRbeta repertoires from subjects exposed to, actively infected with, or recovered from COVID-19. The investigation overall reported the following: How much clinical and demographic metadata was included differed by source and by participant, and the metadata was provided uncurated.

For this clone: Its antigen is unknown. Per-nucleotide qualities are absent, and no much larger clonotype sits a single base away.

Another Seattle source contributed samples from volunteer blood donors who had recovered from COVID-19. Each collaborating institution followed its own protocols to collect whole blood in K2EDTA tubes. For TCRbeta analysis, collaborators shipped samples in one of three forms: frozen whole blood, isolated PBMCs, or DNA extracted from either of those sample types. V is trimmed back by 1 base and J by 5 bases, and the junction contains 12 bases that no gene match accounts for. Spanning cysteine to phenylalanine, the CDR3 consists of 17 amino acids. Only the CDR3 portion is preserved as DNA: 51 bases, with reading frame beginning at the first base. CDR1 and CDR2 were assigned from the germline V gene as MDHEN and SYDVKM. The immunoSEQ Assay, a bias-controlled multiplex PCR, was used to amplify TCRbeta CDR3 regions from genomic DNA. As for how the authors treated the data: The number of nucleated cells in each sample was estimated from the amplification of reference gene primers within the assay. To quantify the absolute abundance of each unique TCRbeta CDR3 rearrangement, sequence reads were collapsed and filtered. For each sample, productive Simpson clonality was calculated as the square root of Simpson's diversity index over productive rearrangements. TCRdb retrieved this table from immuneACCESS and kept in-frame rearrangements only. Not all clones are present; in checked studies, unresolved V genes account for under half, and no reason is known for the remainder. V and J calls plus clone size are reproduced from that table; the DNA served to infer D and trimming. The sample table shows roughly 130,000 clones, and 84% are seen once. The top ten hold roughly an eighth of the sample.

Material for sequencing was peripheral blood. The receptor's source is a woman aged 25-40 years who had recovered from COVID-19. This receptor chain uses TRBV28 and TRBJ1-1; a stretch of 8 junction bases matches TRBD1. The sequence in DNA is TGTGCCAGCAGTTTATCGCCACCCGGACAGGGCTGGACTGAAGCTTTCTTT. This codes for CASSLSPPGQGWTEAFF.